A single sample is the source of the 32 T cell receptor beta chains below, sequenced in a study of blood T cells in healthy people across ages. Primers used in a second PCR of roughly 7 to 12 cycles were a sample-barcoded 5' primer and a J-beta primer mix. TCRdb independently ran MiXCR on the 5' RACE reads; one entry per CDR3 protein. The sample has roughly 800,000 distinct CDR3 sequences, more than 45% seen once; the top ten hold around 22%. Material: blood. The receptor set was obtained from a man aged 30 to 39 in good health.

There are a few counts of this clonotype. J is TRBJ2-7 and V is TRBV5-1; D possibly corresponds to TRBD2 (6 bases). The CDR3 runs 16 residues. Trimming took 0 bases from V and 2 from J, leaving 15 bases between them. In germline, CDR1 is SGHRS, CDR2 YFSETQ. In DNA, the CDR3 is TGCGCCAGCAGCTTGGGGGTCGGGACTGCAACCTACGAGCAGTACTTC. Its translation is CASSLGVGTATYEQYF.

The table lists this clonotype with a count of one. The gene calls are TRBV10-3 and TRBJ2-1; 13 nucleotides match TRBD2. This CDR3 is 19 amino acids long. With V trimmed by 4 bases and J by 2 bases, 11 bases remained unmatched. Germline loops: CDR1 ENHRY, CDR2 SYGVKD. DNA of the CDR3: TGTGCCATCAGTGGGGGAGGGACTAGCGGGGTTTTGCCCTACAATGAGCAGTTCTTC. Translating it yields CAISGGGTSGVLPYNEQFF.

The chain joins TRBV27 to TRBJ2-2; D not resolved. Per germline, CDR1 MNHEY and CDR2 SMNVEV (reference sequence). With 10 bases removed from V and 7 bases from J, the gap between germline ends came to 13 bases. CDR3 length equals 12 residues. The CDR3 spells CANSLLNGELFF. The CDR3, as DNA: TGTGCCAACTCACTATTGAACGGGGAGCTGTTTTTT.

The V and J genes are TRBV20-1 and TRBJ2-5; 7 nucleotides agree with TRBD2. Germline loops: CDR1 DFQATT, CDR2 SNEGSKA (reference sequence). V was pared by 0 bases and J by 12 bases, with 16 bases of the junction left unmatched. This CDR3 is 15 amino acids long. In DNA form, the CDR3 reads TGCAGTGCTAGAGACCCCCGTGGGACTACTTCCTGGGAGTACTTC. Translation: CSARDPRGTTSWEYF.

V gene TRBV10-3 combines with J gene TRBJ2-7; tentative D call: TRBD2 (5 bases). Looked up from germline, CDR1 is ENHRY and CDR2 is SYGVKD. This CDR3 has 14 residues. Trimming took 3 bases from V and 4 from J, leaving 13 bases between them. The CDR3 loop is CAISDGRDLYEQYF. CDR3 DNA: TGTGCCATCAGTGACGGACGGGATTTATACGAGCAGTACTTC.

About this clonotype: A much bigger clone sits one base away, suggesting this may be a read error. The V gene is TRBV7-9, the J gene TRBJ2-3, with a tentative D call TRBD2 (6 bases). There are 17 residues in the CDR3. Germline V gene sequence: CDR1 SEHNR, CDR2 FQNEAQ (reference sequence). CDR3 amino acids: CASSIARGITQRDTQYF. The CDR3 nucleotides are TGTGCCAGCAGCATAGCGCGGGGAATCACTCAACGGGATACGCAGTATTTT.

The chain employs TRBV12-3 or TRBV12-4 and TRBJ2-1; 8 bases match TRBD2. The tail of the sequence fits TRBJ2-7 better, so the J call may be wrong. This CDR3 has 15 amino acids. CDR3 nucleotides: TGTGCCAGCAAGAATAGCGGGAACCCCTCGTTGGAGCAGTACTTC. The encoded protein is CASKNSGNPSLEQYF.

This chain uses TRBV15 with TRBJ2-1, with 9 bases that match TRBD1. The ends lost 6 bases at V and 8 bases at J; junction bases unmatched: 8. CDR1 and CDR2 from the germline V gene are LNHNV and YYDKDF (reference sequence). The CDR3 covers 14 residues. The CDR3 DNA is TGTGCCACCAGGGGTGGACAGGGGATCCATGAGCAGTTCTTC. Residues: CATRGGQGIHEQFF.

The rearrangement uses TRBV20-1 and TRBJ2-2; TRBD2 agrees at 11 bases. J was trimmed by 6 bases and V by 2 bases; bases with no gene match: 2. Germline CDR1 and CDR2: DFQATT and SNEGSKA (reference sequence). This CDR3 has 14 residues. The CDR3 coding sequence is TGCAGTGCTAGACCTAGCGGGAGGCCCGGGGAGCTGTTTTTT. Translation: CSARPSGRPGELFF.

The chain is built from TRBV5-1 and TRBJ1-6, with TRBD1 matching over 9 bases. V dropped 4 bases and J dropped 8; count of bases not matched to a gene: 7. The CDR3 runs 15 residues. The germline gives CDR1 SGHRS, CDR2 YFSETQ. CDR3 in amino acids: CASSVQGAADSPLHF. CDR3 sequence (DNA): TGCGCCAGCAGCGTACAGGGGGCTGCCGATTCACCCCTCCACTTT.

This clonotype turned up a few times. The chain couples TRBV6-5 to TRBJ1-5; possible D gene TRBD1, 6 bases. V was trimmed by 5 bases and J by 2 bases, leaving 13 bases between them. CDR1 MNHEY and CDR2 SVGAGI come from the germline V gene. The CDR3 runs 15 residues. The CDR3 nucleotides are TGTGCCAGCAGTGCTACCCGACAGGGCAATCAGCCCCAGCATTTT. Its translation is CASSATRQGNQPQHF.

The rearrangement links TRBV20-1 to TRBJ2-7; 12 bases map to TRBD2. The length of the CDR3 is 17 residues. Germline assignment: CDR1 DFQATT and CDR2 SNEGSKA (reference sequence). With V trimmed by 7 bases and J by 2 bases, 15 bases remained unmatched. The CDR3 nucleotides are TGCAGTGGTATAACTAGCGGGAGGACACTTGGGACCTACGAGCAGTACTTC. Translating it yields CSGITSGRTLGTYEQYF.

The chain links TRBV2 to TRBJ2-7; 9 bases match TRBD1. Losses at the gene ends were 6 bases for V and 11 bases for J; bases not matched to a gene: 11. There are 13 residues in the CDR3. Germline V gene sequence: CDR1 SNHLY, CDR2 FYNNEI. The CDR3 sequence: CASSILDRGVEYF. The CDR3 nucleotides are TGTGCCAGCAGCATACTGGACAGGGGAGTAGAGTACTTC.

This clonotype was seen only once. A much larger clone differs by one base, so this may be a read error. The chain joins TRBV4-2 to TRBJ2-7, with D uncertain. There are 17 residues in the CDR3. V was clipped by 0 bases and J by 5 bases, with 20 bases between them. The germline gives CDR1 LGHNA, CDR2 YNFKEQ. The CDR3 nucleotides are TGTGCCAGCAGCCAAGATCTCTCCGTGGGTGGGGAAGACGAGCAGTACTTC. It translates to CASSQDLSVGGEDEQYF.

Details on this clonotype: Possible read error: a much larger clone is one base away. The J gene is TRBJ2-1, the V gene TRBV9, with D uncertain. Matching the DNA end better, TRBJ2-7 makes the J call doubtful. Germline loops: CDR1 SGDLS, CDR2 YYNGEE. The CDR3 has 15 residues. The DNA for the CDR3 is TGTGCCAGCAGCGAGACCGAGGCCTCCTACAATGAGCAGTACTTC. It translates to CASSETEASYNEQYF.

The V call is TRBV5-1, the J call TRBJ2-5; no definite D call. Germline CDR1 SGHRS, CDR2 YFSETQ. This CDR3 has 14 amino acids. V lost 0 bases and J lost 4, with 10 bases in between. CDR3 region: CASSLEWVPETQYF. CDR3 in DNA: TGCGCCAGCAGCTTGGAGTGGGTTCCAGAGACCCAGTACTTC. Supplemented by reference TRBV5-1 and TRBJ2-5, the full variable domain reads KAGVTQTPRYLIKTRGQQVTLSCSPISGHRSVSWYQQTPGQGLQFLFEYFSETQRNKGNFPGRFSGRQFSNSRSEMNVSTLELGDSALYLCASSLEWVPETQYFGPGTRLLVL.

The CDR3 nucleotides read TGTGCCAGCTCACCACGAGAGGGCAACAATGAGCAGTTCTTC. This codes for CASSPREGNNEQFF. The chain has TRBV18 and TRBJ2-1; a possible D gene is TRBD2 (5 bases). The CDR3 length is 14 residues. V lost 1 base and J 5 bases, leaving 9 bases between the germline ends. Germline CDR1 reads KGHSH; CDR2 reads LQKENI.

This rearrangement joins TRBV27 to TRBJ2-3; 10 nucleotides align to TRBD1. The length of the CDR3 is 18 residues. Germline loops: CDR1 MNHEY, CDR2 SMNVEV (reference sequence). V lost 2 bases, J lost 2 bases, and 10 bases stayed unmatched. As DNA, the CDR3 is TGTGCCAGCAGTTTAAGAGGGCGCGGGACAGGGGTCACAGATACGCAGTATTTT. Its translation: CASSLRGRGTGVTDTQYF.

The chain is built from TRBV5-1 and TRBJ2-5; 8 bases are shared with TRBD1. Germline CDR1 and CDR2: SGHRS and YFSETQ. The J segment lost 3 bases and the V segment lost 5 bases, leaving 9 bases of the junction unmatched. The CDR3 spans 15 residues. CDR3 nucleotides: TGCGCCAGCAGTGCACCACAGACAGGGGAAGAGACCCAGTACTTC. Translated: CASSAPQTGEETQYF.

The chain is built from TRBV5-5 and TRBJ2-5, with D possibly being TRBD1 (7 bases). The ends were cut back, 7 bases at V and 4 bases at J, with 14 bases in the middle. This CDR3 spans 13 amino acids. Germline assignment: CDR1 SGHKS and CDR2 YYEKEE (reference sequence). This chain's CDR3 is CASGGTDRETQYF. In nucleotides, the CDR3 is TGTGCCAGCGGCGGGACAGACCGAGAGACCCAGTACTTC.

This clonotype was counted once. The CDR3 loop reads CSASVGTGGSVQYF. As DNA, the CDR3 is TGCAGTGCTAGCGTCGGGACAGGGGGGAGCGTGCAGTACTTC. V and J are TRBV20-1 and TRBJ2-5, with TRBD1 matching 11 bases. Germline V gene sequence: CDR1 DFQATT, CDR2 SNEGSKA (reference sequence). This CDR3 region has 14 residues. Germline trimming cut 3 bases from V and 11 bases from J; bases unmatched to any gene: 11.

The chain couples TRBV27 to TRBJ2-2; D gene uncertain. This CDR3 contains 16 residues. Per germline, CDR1 MNHEY and CDR2 SMNVEV (reference sequence). V was clipped by 3 bases and J by 6 bases, with 17 bases between them. The CDR3 is CASSLYPPLVPGELFF. In nucleotides, the CDR3 is TGTGCCAGCAGTTTGTATCCCCCGCTAGTACCCGGGGAGCTGTTTTTT.

This chain joins TRBV6-6 and TRBJ1-1; a possible D gene is TRBD1 (6 bases). From germline, CDR1 is MNHNY and CDR2 SVGAGI (reference sequence). Trimming stripped 4 bases from V and 3 bases from J, with 12 bases between. The CDR3 has 14 residues. In DNA form, the CDR3 reads TGTGCCAGCAGTTCCGGGACATGGGACACTGAAGCTTTCTTT. This sequence encodes CASSSGTWDTEAFF.

The chain employs TRBV24-1 and TRBJ2-5; 7 bases line up with TRBD2. V dropped 9 bases and J dropped 5; count of bases not matched to a gene: 8. The CDR3 covers 13 residues. Germline V gives CDR1 KGHDR, CDR2 SFDVKD. The CDR3 DNA reads as TGTGCCACCGCGGTGGTGGGAGGGGAGACCCAGTACTTC. It encodes CATAVVGGETQYF.

In its sample, this clonotype was seen once. CDR3 DNA sequence: TGCGCCAGCAGCCAAACCCGGGACAGGGGAGAGACCCAGTACTTC. Translating it yields CASSQTRDRGETQYF. V is TRBV4-3 and J is TRBJ2-5, with TRBD1 matching over 10 bases. CDR1 is LGHNA, CDR2 YSLEER, per germline. The CDR3 has 15 residues. Trimming removed 2 bases from V and 4 bases from J; junction bases left unmatched: 4.

This clonotype turned up a few times. The chain combines TRBV29-1 with TRBJ2-3, with 8 bases that match TRBD2. V lost 4 bases to trimming and J lost 5 bases; unmatched junction nucleotides: 17. The CDR3 is made up of 17 amino acids. Germline V gene lookup returns CDR1 SQVTM and CDR2 ANQGSEA. CDR3 in DNA: TGCAGCGTTGTGGGGAATGAACCGGGACTAGGCCTAGATACGCAGTATTTT. Residues: CSVVGNEPGLGLDTQYF.

There are a few counts of this clonotype. J is TRBJ2-7 and V is TRBV29-1; tentative D call: TRBD2 (6 bases). The V gene's germline CDR1 is SQVTM and CDR2 ANQGSEA. The CDR3 is made up of 18 amino acids. V gave up 0 bases and J gave up 2 bases, with 23 bases separating them. CDR3 DNA sequence: TGCAGCGTTGAAGATGATTCTCGCGGAGGGAGCGGAACCTACGAGCAGTACTTC. It codes for CSVEDDSRGGSGTYEQYF.

The DNA of the CDR3 is TGTGCCAGCAGAAGAGTGGGCTACGAGCAGTACTTC. The encoded protein is CASRRVGYEQYF. V and J are TRBV6-2 or TRBV6-3 and TRBJ2-7; D is ambiguous. Trimming removed 6 bases from V and 3 bases from J, with 9 bases in between. CDR3 length equals 12 residues. Per the germline V gene, CDR1 is MNHEY and CDR2 is SVGEGT.

The chain couples TRBV2 to TRBJ1-4, with 7 positions matching TRBD1. The CDR3 spans 13 residues. V lost 4 bases and J lost 8; bases outside the gene matches: 4. The germline CDR1 and CDR2 sequences are SNHLY and FYNNEI. CDR3 bases: TGTGCCAGCAGTGGGGCAGGGGGAGAAAAACTGTTTTTT. Amino acids: CASSGAGGEKLFF.

The chain carries TRBV7-9 and TRBJ2-1; TRBD1 might be the D (6 bases). Germline CDR1 is SEHNR and CDR2 is FQNEAQ (reference sequence). The CDR3 is 12 amino acids. Trimming took 4 bases from V and 12 from J, leaving 13 bases between them. DNA of the CDR3: TGTGCCAGCAGCTCTACACAGGGTCGGCAGTTCTTC. Protein sequence: CASSSTQGRQFF. Full variable domain (rest looked up from reference TRBV7-9 and TRBJ2-1): DTGVSQNPRHKITKRGQNVTFRCDPISEHNRLYWYRQTLGQGPEFLTYFQNEAQLEKSRLLSDRFSAERPKGSFSTLEIQRTEQGDSAMYLCASSSTQGRQFFGPGTRLTVL.

V is TRBV19 and J is TRBJ2-3, with D possibly being TRBD2 (7 bases). Germline CDR1 reads LNHDA; CDR2 reads SQIVND (reference sequence). Trimming stripped 4 bases from V and 6 bases from J, with 14 bases between. This CDR3 comprises 14 residues. CDR3 sequence reads: CASSTTGRADTQYF. The CDR3 region has the DNA TGTGCCAGTAGTACAACAGGGAGGGCGGATACGCAGTATTTT.

This clonotype has only a few counts. This rearrangement joins TRBV4-3 to TRBJ2-3; the match to TRBD2 covers 11 bases. J was trimmed by 9 bases and V by 3 bases; bases with no gene match: 5. The CDR3 covers 14 residues. Looked up from germline, CDR1 is LGHNA and CDR2 is YSLEER. The CDR3 loop reads CASSQTSGVATQYF. The DNA for the CDR3 is TGCGCCAGCAGCCAGACTAGCGGGGTGGCGACGCAGTATTTT.